In its sample, the clone carrying this T cell receptor (beta chain) was seen a few times. As yet, its antigen is unknown. The authors isolated at least 7 million PBMCs per sample. Then a second PCR, running about 6 to 12 cycles, was carried out with a sample-barcoded 5' primer and a J-beta primer mix. TCRdb used MiXCR to reprocess the 5' RACE reads, holding one entry per CDR3 protein. The table has about 800,000 distinct CDR3 sequences, around a quarter seen once; the top ten hold roughly 3.5%. The source of the sample is a study of blood T cells in healthy people across ages. Whole-study findings and limits: Strong correlation existed between TCR beta diversity and naive T cell percentage. More naive CD4+ cells and higher diversity were found in long-lived than in aged donors.

These data are also associated with another study on T cells of mothers and their children. This second study notes: No persistent microchimeric T cell clones were detected at 95 to 100 clones per million clonotypes sensitivity.

The TCR was taken from a boy younger than 18 in good health. The sample consisted of blood.

CDR3 loop: CASSYRTASYEQYF. The DNA for the CDR3 is TGTGCCAGCAGTTACCGGACAGCCTCCTACGAGCAGTACTTC. This sequence joins TRBV6-2 or TRBV6-3 and TRBJ2-7, with a possible D match to TRBD1 (6 bases). This CDR3 region has 14 residues. Trimming left V 2 bases short and J 0 bases short, with 8 bases between. CDR1 is MNHEY, CDR2 SVGEGT, per germline.